The subject of this entry is one T cell receptor beta chain. The antigen is not known. The CDR3 totals 14 residues. Deletions cut 0 bases from V and 1 base from J, with 7 bases between. The V gene's germline CDR1 is SGHRS and CDR2 YFSETQ. TCRdb's table, derived via immunoSEQ multiplex PCR, lists solely in-frame clones and lacks some. Here the sample spans 100,000 or so clones, around 87% being singletons. The data are from a study of T cell responses to AZD1222 COVID-19 vaccine. Study results and caveats: Close to half of spike-specific TCRs reportedly recognize unmutated variant regions. Most donors were white British, females outnumbered males, and clonal diversity was possibly underestimated. At baseline, seropositivity was found in only 5 to 7 AZD1222 recipients. Spike-specific TCR depth and breadth grew after two AZD1222 doses.

V usage is TRBV5-1 and J usage is TRBJ2-5; D gene ambiguous. The clonotype comes from an adult who received the AZD1222 COVID-19 vaccine. The source was peripheral blood, collected 28 days after the second AZD1222 dose. The CDR3 DNA reads as TGCGCCAGCAGCTTGGAACGGAGCCAAGAGACCCAGTACTTC. Its translation is CASSLERSQETQYF.